This T cell receptor (beta chain) came from a study of early T cells in non-severe SARS-CoV-2 infection. Notes on the study in general: Database matching using VDJdb favored anti-spike CD8 responses, with private and CD4 specificities left missing.

TCRdb analysed the 5' RACE reads with MiXCR anew, one entry per CDR3 protein. The table has roughly 40,000 distinct CDR3 sequences, 4.5% to 5% seen once. The table lists this clonotype with many counts. Its antigen is currently unknown. The sequencing sample was made of whole blood. The source of this sequence is an adult who was a healthcare worker with PCR-confirmed SARS-CoV-2 infection or an uninfected control (not recorded which).

CDR3 region: CASSPALGTGGNLEAFF. DNA of the CDR3: TGTGCCAGCTCACCGGCGCTTGGGACAGGGGGAAACTTAGAAGCTTTCTTT. The chain couples TRBV18 to TRBJ1-1; 11 positions match TRBD1. CDR3 length equals 17 residues. V gave up 3 bases and J gave up 8 bases; unmatched junction bases: 14. CDR1 and CDR2 (germline): KGHSH, LQKENI.